The 20 T cell receptor beta chains reported below all come from one sample, sequenced in a study of T cell repertoires in cytomegalovirus infection. Each CDR3 protein gets one entry after TCRdb re-called the reads with MiXCR. The sample records 85,000 to 120,000 distinct CDR3 sequences, approximately 15% being singletons. Sequenced: PBMCs. The origin of the receptors is a human donor in good health (CMV status not recorded). Some clones in this sample may be carry-over from other donors' samples.

In its sample, this clonotype was seen once. V usage is TRBV28 and J usage is TRBJ1-2; TRBD1 might be the D (5 bases). Germline V gene lookup returns CDR1 MDHEN and CDR2 SYDVKM. CDR3 length: 14 amino acids. Trimming pared 3 bases from V and 8 bases from J, leaving 16 bases between. CDR3 in DNA: TGTGCCAGCAGTTTGTGGGGCCCTATGAGCGGCTACACCTTC. Its protein product is CASSLWGPMSGYTF.

Worth noting for this clonotype: Possible read error: a much larger clone is one base away. The genes are TRBV10-3 and TRBJ1-1; D remains ambiguous. The CDR3 covers 13 residues. The germline V and J ends were trimmed by 0 bases and 0 bases, with 2 bases remaining between them. Germline CDR1 reads ENHRY; CDR2 reads SYGVKD. In DNA form, the CDR3 reads TGTGCCATCAGTGAGTCCGTGAACACTGAAGCTTTCTTT. Translating gives CAISESVNTEAFF.

V and J are TRBV10-3 and TRBJ1-4; 11 bases are a match to TRBD1. Germline V gives CDR1 ENHRY, CDR2 SYGVKD. V dropped 3 bases and J dropped 8; count of bases not matched to a gene: 5. CDR3 length: 15 amino acids. CDR3 in amino acids: CAISEAGQGDEKLFF. The CDR3 DNA reads as TGTGCCATCAGTGAAGCGGGACAGGGGGACGAAAAACTGTTTTTT.

This clonotype was seen repeatedly, ten times or more. The gene calls are TRBV7-9 and TRBJ2-7, with D tentatively TRBD1 or TRBD2 (5 bases each). Germline V gives CDR1 SEHNR, CDR2 FQNEAQ (reference sequence). Trimming cost V 2 bases and J 3 bases, with 14 bases left between them. The CDR3 spans 15 residues. CDR3 sequence: CASSLLGTPNYEQYF. CDR3 sequence (DNA): TGTGCCAGCAGCTTATTAGGGACCCCAAACTACGAGCAGTACTTC. The full variable domain, with the rest looked up from reference TRBV7-9 and TRBJ2-7, is DTGVSQNPRHKITKRGQNVTFRCDPISEHNRLYWYRQTLGQGPEFLTYFQNEAQLEKSRLLSDRFSAERPKGSFSTLEIQRTEQGDSAMYLCASSLLGTPNYEQYFGPGTRLTVT.

This clonotype was recorded at least ten times. V and J are TRBV7-9 and TRBJ1-3; D may be TRBD1 (5 bases). The germline gives CDR1 SEHNR, CDR2 FQNEAQ (reference sequence). The CDR3 is 17 residues long. Trimming left V 4 bases short and J 4 bases short, with 20 bases between. The CDR3 bases are TGTGCCAGCAGCTCCCCTATCGGGACCGCCGTAGGAAACACCATATATTTT. This translates into CASSSPIGTAVGNTIYF. Based on the CDR3 plus reference TRBV7-9 and TRBJ1-3, the full variable domain is DTGVSQNPRHKITKRGQNVTFRCDPISEHNRLYWYRQTLGQGPEFLTYFQNEAQLEKSRLLSDRFSAERPKGSFSTLEIQRTEQGDSAMYLCASSSPIGTAVGNTIYFGEGSWLTVV.

About this clonotype: This may come from a read error, since a much larger clone is one base off. This chain joins TRBV2 and TRBJ2-5; D not certain. Germline V lookup: CDR1 SNHLY, CDR2 FYNNEI. The V and J ends lost 6 bases and 4 bases respectively, with 9 bases between them. The CDR3 extends over 12 amino acids. The CDR3 here is CASSSIGETQYF. Written as DNA, the CDR3 is TGTGCCAGCAGCTCCATTGGAGAGACCCAGTACTTC.

This clonotype came up many times. This CDR3 is CASGLHLGLVTDTQYF. CDR3 nucleotides: TGTGCTAGTGGTTTACACCTGGGACTAGTTACAGATACGCAGTATTTT. The genes are TRBV12-5 and TRBJ2-3, with TRBD2 identical over 8 bases. Trimming took 3 bases from V and 3 from J; bases not matched to a gene: 8. The CDR3 length is 16 residues. Germline V gene data show CDR1 as LGHNT and CDR2 as FRNRAP.

The genes are TRBV4-1 and TRBJ1-2; D unclear. This CDR3 is built from 14 residues. In germline, CDR1 is MGHRA, CDR2 YSYEKL. V dropped 1 base and J dropped 4 bases, with 10 bases sitting between them. This CDR3 reads CASSQVQVSYGYTF. Written as DNA, the CDR3 is TGCGCCAGCAGCCAAGTGCAGGTCTCCTATGGCTACACCTTC.

This clonotype was detected only a few times. The CDR3 spells CASSPPSGGVTFF. CDR3 coding DNA: TGTGCCAGCTCGCCCCCCTCCGGAGGGGTAACTTTCTTT. The V call is TRBV18, the J call TRBJ1-1; D might be TRBD1 (5 bases). V was cut by 6 bases and J by 12 bases, with 20 bases left in between. Germline loops: CDR1 KGHSH, CDR2 LQKENI. The CDR3 has 13 amino acids. Using reference TRBV18 and TRBJ1-1 for the parts outside the CDR3, the full variable domain is NAGVMQNPRHLVRRRGQEARLRCSPMKGHSHVYWYRQLPEEGLKFMVYLQKENIIDESGMPKERFSAEFPKEGPSILRIQQVVRGDSAAYFCASSPPSGGVTFFGQGTRLTVV.

On this clonotype itself: The junction and the germline gene differ at one end; a read error may be behind it. The rearrangement uses TRBV5-4 and TRBJ2-7, with 9 nucleotides matching TRBD2. Germline V lookup: CDR1 SGHNT, CDR2 YYREEE (reference sequence). This CDR3 contains 15 residues. The CDR3 sequence is CASILGGGAAYEQYF. CDR3 nucleotide sequence: TGTGCCAGCATCTTGGGCGGGGGGGCGGCCTACGAGCAGTACTTC.

Turning to this clonotype: This may stem from a read error, because a much larger clone lies one nucleotide away. The rearrangement links TRBV7-9 to TRBJ2-7; D remains ambiguous. Germline-derived CDR1 and CDR2 are SEHNR and FQNEAQ (reference sequence). Trimming stripped 5 bases from V and 3 bases from J, with 14 bases between. The CDR3 runs to 14 residues. The chain's CDR3 is CASSPRSWGYEQYF. CDR3 bases: TGTGCCAGCAGCCCCAGGAGCTGGGGCTACGAGCAGTACTTC.

In this sample, this clonotype turned up a few times. The chain links TRBV7-2 to TRBJ1-4; maybe TRBD1 (5 bases). V lost 5 bases, J lost 10 bases, and 17 bases lay in between. The CDR3 length is 14 residues. Germline CDR1 reads SGHTA; CDR2 reads FQGNSA. CDR3 DNA: TGTGCCAGCAGCCCGGACCGAAGCGGGGGAAAACTGTTTTTT. It translates to CASSPDRSGGKLFF.

This clonotype has ten or more counts. The genes are TRBV7-2 and TRBJ1-2; D is unclear. Deletions cut 1 base from V and 6 bases from J, with 15 bases between. Germline CDR1 is SGHTA and CDR2 is FQGNSA. The CDR3 is 15 amino acids. In nucleotides, the CDR3 is TGTGCCAGCAGCTTAGAGTTCGGGATTCACGATGGCTACACCTTC. Its translation is CASSLEFGIHDGYTF.

This clonotype showed up many times. V is TRBV28 and J is TRBJ1-1; no definite D call. CDR1 is MDHEN and CDR2 is SYDVKM in the germline V gene. This CDR3 comprises 13 residues. V gave up 5 bases and J gave up 7 bases, with 14 bases separating them. The CDR3 protein is CASSESGGSEAFF. For the CDR3, the DNA is TGTGCCAGCAGTGAATCAGGAGGTAGTGAAGCTTTCTTT. Together with reference TRBV28 and TRBJ1-1, the CDR3 gives the full variable domain: DVKVTQSSRYLVKRTGEKVFLECVQDMDHENMFWYRQDPGLGLRLIYFSYDVKMKEKGDIPEGYSVSREKKERFSLILESASTNQTSMYLCASSESGGSEAFFGQGTRLTVV.

About this clonotype: One end of the junction fails to match germline, which may point to a read error. The chain is built from TRBV20-1 and TRBJ1-5; no firm D call. The CDR3 is made up of 13 amino acids. CDR1 and CDR2 from the germline V gene are DFQATT and SNEGSKA (reference sequence). This CDR3 is CSATTVASQPQHF. Here the CDR3 DNA reads TGCAGTGCTACAACAGTGGCAAGTCAGCCCCAACATTTT.

The V and J genes are TRBV7-6 and TRBJ1-3; no clear D gene. V was clipped by 0 bases and J by 0 bases, with 9 bases between them. This CDR3 contains 16 residues. CDR1 SGHVS and CDR2 FNYEAQ come from the germline V gene. The CDR3 loop reads CASSLAWGFSGNTIYF. DNA of the CDR3: TGTGCCAGCAGCTTAGCATGGGGATTCTCTGGAAACACCATATATTTT.

This clonotype occurred a few times. The chain links TRBV28 to TRBJ1-4; D uncertain. This CDR3 comprises 14 residues. Germline values: CDR1 MDHEN, CDR2 SYDVKM. Trimming stripped 6 bases from V and 8 bases from J, with 16 bases between. The CDR3 loop is CASSLGGVEEKLFF. The CDR3, as DNA: TGTGCCAGCAGCCTTGGAGGAGTCGAAGAAAAACTGTTTTTT.

The V call is TRBV29-1, the J call TRBJ2-7; the D gene could be TRBD1 or TRBD2 (5 bases each). Per the germline V gene, CDR1 is SQVTM and CDR2 is ANQGSEA. The CDR3 loop spans 12 amino acids. The V end lost 8 bases, the J end lost 5 bases, and 16 bases lay between the germline ends. The CDR3, as DNA: TGCAGCTCCCGAGGGGCGAGTAACGAGCAGTACTTC. Translation: CSSRGASNEQYF.

This clonotype was counted many times. The chain couples TRBV7-2 to TRBJ2-3; 11 nucleotides agree with TRBD2. The CDR3 runs 17 residues. V gave up 3 bases and J gave up 0 bases; unmatched junction bases: 5. Looked up from germline, CDR1 is SGHTA and CDR2 is FQGNSA. CDR3 amino acids: CASSFASGGISTDTQYF. CDR3 nucleotides: TGTGCCAGCAGCTTTGCTAGCGGGGGGATAAGCACAGATACGCAGTATTTT.

The CDR3 DNA follows: TGTGCCAGCAGTTACTCGCACGGCTACGAGCAGTACTTC. Translated, it gives CASSYSHGYEQYF. The V and J genes are TRBV6-2 or TRBV6-3 and TRBJ2-7; D unresolved. Per germline, CDR1 MNHEY and CDR2 SVGEGT. With 0 bases removed from V and 3 bases from J, the gap between germline ends came to 6 bases. The CDR3 runs 13 residues.